What follows describes a single T cell receptor (beta chain). Study processing details: Amplified reference gene primers provided the basis for estimating nucleated cell counts. Sequencing used immunoSEQ multiplex PCR; TCRdb keeps in-frame clones, though not all of them. The D gene and trimming were derived from the DNA, and the V and J assignments and clone size from that table. The table has fewer than 300,000 clones, 85% to 90% seen once; the top ten hold roughly 12%. The sample originates from a study of blood T cell repertoires in COVID-19. Overall study context: Sources were T cells, B-cell-depleted T cells, or PBMCs; the material itself was cDNA or gDNA.

The TCR sequence derives from a woman aged 30 to 39 with COVID-19, enrolled during active disease. Source material: peripheral blood.

The CDR3 loop is CASRPQGARYGYTF. CDR3 coding DNA: TGTGCCAGCAGACCACAGGGGGCTCGCTATGGCTACACCTTC. The chain links TRBV6-5 to TRBJ1-2, with 9 bases that match TRBD1. Germline V gene lookup returns CDR1 MNHEY and CDR2 SVGAGI. With 6 bases clipped from V and 4 bases from J, the junction kept 6 bases outside the gene matches. The length of the CDR3 is 14 residues.